A single sample gave rise to the 10 T cell receptor beta chains below, sequenced in a study of T cells in Graves' hyperthyroidism and ophthalmopathy (dated by TCRdb to between 2018 and 2021). Library preparation was by multiplex PCR. TCRdb names Illumina HiSeq 2000 as the instrument used. The TCR beta CDR3 regions were amplified from RNA transcripts. For the first round of RT-PCR on the TCR CDR3, the HTBI primer set was used together with the Qiagen OneStep RT-PCR kit. The public reads were reprocessed in TCRdb via fastp at Q25 and MiXCR, keeping in-frame beta chains. Duplicate CDR3 protein sequences are folded into a single record with the most common DNA and genes. A total of about 400,000 distinct CDR3 sequences appear in this sample, around 16% of them only once. The ten largest clones take up roughly a quarter of the sample. The sequenced sample was blood. These receptors were collected from a woman younger than 30 with Graves' hyperthyroidism that later progressed to Graves' ophthalmopathy.

This clonotype was seen many times. The chain links TRBV20-1 to TRBJ2-5; 8 positions agree with TRBD2. This CDR3 spans 14 amino acids. The junction had 8 bases not matched to a gene; V was cut back by 3 bases and J by 5 bases. Per the germline V gene, CDR1 is DFQATT and CDR2 is SNEGSKA (reference sequence). CDR3 DNA: TGCAGTGCTAGGGTCGCGGGGGGTTGGGAGACCCAGTACTTC. Translated: CSARVAGGWETQYF.

This clonotype was counted at least ten times. V and J are TRBV28 and TRBJ2-7, with 8 bases identical to TRBD2. J was trimmed by 4 bases and V by 5 bases; bases with no gene match: 7. The CDR3 runs 14 residues. The germline CDR1 and CDR2 sequences are MDHEN and SYDVKM. CDR3 sequence (DNA): TGTGCCAGCAGTCCCGGACTAGCAGGATACGAGCAGTACTTC. Translating gives CASSPGLAGYEQYF. Based on the CDR3 plus reference TRBV28 and TRBJ2-7, the full variable domain is DVKVTQSSRYLVKRTGEKVFLECVQDMDHENMFWYRQDPGLGLRLIYFSYDVKMKEKGDIPEGYSVSREKKERFSLILESASTNQTSMYLCASSPGLAGYEQYFGPGTRLTVT.

Comments on this clonotype: With a much larger clone just one base away, this may be a read error. The chain is built from TRBV20-1 and TRBJ1-2; TRBD1 might be the D (5 bases). Germline-derived CDR1 and CDR2 are DFQATT and SNEGSKA (reference sequence). The CDR3 consists of 12 residues. The CDR3 DNA follows: TGCAGTGCTAGAATGCGGGACTATGGCTTCACCTTC. Protein product: CSARMRDYGFTF.

This clonotype was seen many times. The chain uses TRBV18 and TRBJ2-5, with TRBD2 matching 8 bases. The CDR3 spans 15 residues. The J segment lost 0 bases and the V segment lost 4 bases, leaving 4 bases of the junction unmatched. Germline V gives CDR1 KGHSH, CDR2 LQKENI. The CDR3 loop is CASSLERGHQETQYF. As DNA, the CDR3 is TGTGCCAGCTCACTGGAGCGGGGGCACCAAGAGACCCAGTACTTC.

This chain uses TRBV18 with TRBJ2-7, with a possible D match to TRBD2 (5 bases). V shed 3 bases and J shed 0 bases, with 12 bases lying between them. CDR3 length: 15 amino acids. The germline CDR1 and CDR2 sequences are KGHSH and LQKENI. The CDR3 loop is CASSPGGLSSYEQYF. The CDR3 region has the DNA TGTGCCAGCTCACCGGGCGGGCTTAGCTCCTACGAGCAGTACTTC.

The chain is built from TRBV5-1 and TRBJ2-7; D ambiguous. Per germline, CDR1 SGHRS and CDR2 YFSETQ. V was shortened by 0 bases and J by 6 bases, with 10 bases between the two germline ends. There are 13 residues in the CDR3. The CDR3: CASSLGQVSEQYF. In nucleotides, the CDR3 is TGCGCCAGCAGCTTGGGCCAGGTCTCCGAGCAGTACTTC.

Many counts were recorded for this clonotype. The CDR3 DNA follows: TGTGCCAGCAGCTTAGAGGTGGGAGCGGGTGAGCAGTACTTC. Protein sequence: CASSLEVGAGEQYF. The chain recombines TRBV7-9 with TRBJ2-7, with D perhaps TRBD2 (6 bases). The CDR3 sequence is 14 residues long. The germline CDR1 and CDR2 sequences are SEHNR and FQNEAQ (reference sequence). V lost 1 base to trimming and J lost 7 bases, with 14 bases between them. Supplemented by reference TRBV7-9 and TRBJ2-7, the full variable domain reads DTGVSQNPRHKITKRGQNVTFRCDPISEHNRLYWYRQTLGQGPEFLTYFQNEAQLEKSRLLSDRFSAERPKGSFSTLEIQRTEQGDSAMYLCASSLEVGAGEQYFGPGTRLTVT.

This clonotype was counted at least ten times. V usage is TRBV27 and J usage is TRBJ1-1; 10 bases map to TRBD1. CDR3 length: 15 amino acids. Germline values: CDR1 MNHEY, CDR2 SMNVEV (reference sequence). After removal of 7 bases from V and 0 bases from J, the junction contained 5 bases not matched to a gene. CDR3 sequence (DNA): TGTGCCAGCACTCTGACAGGGGGCTTGAACACTGAAGCTTTCTTT. It yields the protein CASTLTGGLNTEAFF.

This clonotype was picked up many times. CDR3 sequence reads: CASQSSGRIPNEQFF. For the CDR3, the DNA is TGTGCCAGTCAATCTAGCGGGAGAATTCCCAATGAGCAGTTCTTC. The chain is built from TRBV28 and TRBJ2-1; 10 bases agree with TRBD2. Germline assignment: CDR1 MDHEN and CDR2 SYDVKM. J was trimmed by 6 bases and V by 9 bases; bases with no gene match: 11. The CDR3 totals 15 residues.

This clonotype was picked up many times. This rearrangement joins TRBV30 to TRBJ1-5; D call uncertain. In germline, CDR1 is GTSNPN, CDR2 SVGIG (reference sequence). This CDR3 is built from 13 residues. Trimming removed 1 base from V and 9 bases from J, with 13 bases in between. The CDR3 spells CAWSDTASWPQHF. CDR3 nucleotide sequence: TGTGCCTGGAGTGATACGGCGTCTTGGCCCCAGCATTTT.